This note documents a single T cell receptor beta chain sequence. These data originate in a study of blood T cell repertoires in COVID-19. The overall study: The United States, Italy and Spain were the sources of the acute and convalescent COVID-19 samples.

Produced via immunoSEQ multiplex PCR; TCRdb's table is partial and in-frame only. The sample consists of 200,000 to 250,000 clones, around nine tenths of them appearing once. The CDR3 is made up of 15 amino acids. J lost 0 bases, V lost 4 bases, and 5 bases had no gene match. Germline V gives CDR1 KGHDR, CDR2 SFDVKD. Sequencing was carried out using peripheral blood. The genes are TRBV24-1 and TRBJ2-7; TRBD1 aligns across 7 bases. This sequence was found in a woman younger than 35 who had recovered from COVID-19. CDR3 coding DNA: TGTGCCACCAGTGACTCCGGGACAGTCTCCTACGAGCAGTACTTC. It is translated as CATSDSGTVSYEQYF.